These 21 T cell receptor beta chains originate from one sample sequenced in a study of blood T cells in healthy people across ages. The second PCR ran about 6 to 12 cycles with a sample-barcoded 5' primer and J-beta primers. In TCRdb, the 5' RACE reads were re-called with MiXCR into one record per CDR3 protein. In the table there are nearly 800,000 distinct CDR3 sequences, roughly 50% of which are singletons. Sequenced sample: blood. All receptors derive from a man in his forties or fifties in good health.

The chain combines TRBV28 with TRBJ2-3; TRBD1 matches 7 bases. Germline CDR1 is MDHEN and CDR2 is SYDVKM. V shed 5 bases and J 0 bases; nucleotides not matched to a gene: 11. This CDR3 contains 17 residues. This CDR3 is CASSPLTGVASTDTQYF. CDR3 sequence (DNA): TGTGCCAGCAGTCCCCTTACAGGGGTTGCTAGCACAGATACGCAGTATTTT. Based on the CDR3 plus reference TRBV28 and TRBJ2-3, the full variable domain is DVKVTQSSRYLVKRTGEKVFLECVQDMDHENMFWYRQDPGLGLRLIYFSYDVKMKEKGDIPEGYSVSREKKERFSLILESASTNQTSMYLCASSPLTGVASTDTQYFGPGTRLTVL.

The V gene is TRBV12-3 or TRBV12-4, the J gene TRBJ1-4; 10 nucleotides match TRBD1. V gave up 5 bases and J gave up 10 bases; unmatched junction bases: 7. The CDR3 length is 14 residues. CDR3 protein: CASSPGTGVAKLFF. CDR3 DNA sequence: TGTGCCAGCAGTCCCGGGACAGGGGTTGCAAAACTGTTTTTT.

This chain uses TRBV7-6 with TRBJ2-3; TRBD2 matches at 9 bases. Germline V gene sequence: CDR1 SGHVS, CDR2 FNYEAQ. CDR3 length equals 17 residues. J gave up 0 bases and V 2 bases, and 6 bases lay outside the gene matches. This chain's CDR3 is CASSLRSTSGSTDTQYF. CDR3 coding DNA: TGTGCCAGCAGCTTACGATCGACTAGCGGCAGCACAGATACGCAGTATTTT.

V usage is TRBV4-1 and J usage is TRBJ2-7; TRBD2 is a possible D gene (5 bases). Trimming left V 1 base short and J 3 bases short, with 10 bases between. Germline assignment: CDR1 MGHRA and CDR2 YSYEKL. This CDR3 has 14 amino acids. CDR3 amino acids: CASSQGHSDYEQYF. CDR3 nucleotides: TGCGCCAGCAGCCAAGGCCATAGCGACTACGAGCAGTACTTC.

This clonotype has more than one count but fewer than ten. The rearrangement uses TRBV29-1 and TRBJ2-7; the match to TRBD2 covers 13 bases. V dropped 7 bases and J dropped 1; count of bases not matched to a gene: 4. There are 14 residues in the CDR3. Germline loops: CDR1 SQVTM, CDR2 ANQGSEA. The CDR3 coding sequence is TGCAGCGCCCGGACTAGCGGGGGTTCCTACGAGCAGTACTTC. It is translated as CSARTSGGSYEQYF.

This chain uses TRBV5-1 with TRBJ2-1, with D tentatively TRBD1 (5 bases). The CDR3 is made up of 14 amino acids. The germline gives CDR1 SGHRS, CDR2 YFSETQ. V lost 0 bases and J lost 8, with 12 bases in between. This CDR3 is CASSLDQGLYEQFF. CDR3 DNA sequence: TGCGCCAGCAGCTTGGATCAGGGTTTGTATGAGCAGTTCTTC.

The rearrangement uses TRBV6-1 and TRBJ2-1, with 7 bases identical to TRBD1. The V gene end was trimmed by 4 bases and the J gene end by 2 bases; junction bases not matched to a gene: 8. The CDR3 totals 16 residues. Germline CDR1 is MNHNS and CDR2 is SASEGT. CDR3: CASSGSQGIAYNEQFF. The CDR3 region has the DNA TGTGCCAGCAGTGGATCACAGGGGATCGCCTACAATGAGCAGTTCTTC.

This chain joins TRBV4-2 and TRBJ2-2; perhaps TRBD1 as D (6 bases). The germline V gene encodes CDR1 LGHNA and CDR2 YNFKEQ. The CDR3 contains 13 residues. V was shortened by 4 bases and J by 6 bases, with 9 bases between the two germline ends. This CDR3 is CASSLGAPGELFF. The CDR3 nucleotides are TGTGCCAGCAGCCTGGGGGCCCCCGGGGAGCTGTTTTTT.

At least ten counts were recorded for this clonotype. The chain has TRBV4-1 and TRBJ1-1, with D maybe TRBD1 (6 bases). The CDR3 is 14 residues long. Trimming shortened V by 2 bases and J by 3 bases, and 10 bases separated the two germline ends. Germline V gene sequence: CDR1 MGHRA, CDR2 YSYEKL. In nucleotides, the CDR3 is TGCGCCAGCAGCCAACCGGGGACACACACTGAAGCTTTCTTT. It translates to CASSQPGTHTEAFF.

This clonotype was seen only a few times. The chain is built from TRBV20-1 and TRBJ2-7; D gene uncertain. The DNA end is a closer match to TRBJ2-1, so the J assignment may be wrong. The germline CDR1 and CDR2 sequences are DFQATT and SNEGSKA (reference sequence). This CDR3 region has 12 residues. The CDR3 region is CSATGHEAEQFF. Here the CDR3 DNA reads TGCAGTGCTACCGGGCATGAGGCCGAGCAGTTCTTC.

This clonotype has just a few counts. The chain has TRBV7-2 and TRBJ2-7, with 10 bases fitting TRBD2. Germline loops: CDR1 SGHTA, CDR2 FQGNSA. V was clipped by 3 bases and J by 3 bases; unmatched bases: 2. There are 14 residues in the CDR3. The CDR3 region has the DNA TGTGCCAGCAGCTTTGGGACTAGCGTCTACGAGCAGTACTTC. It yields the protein CASSFGTSVYEQYF.

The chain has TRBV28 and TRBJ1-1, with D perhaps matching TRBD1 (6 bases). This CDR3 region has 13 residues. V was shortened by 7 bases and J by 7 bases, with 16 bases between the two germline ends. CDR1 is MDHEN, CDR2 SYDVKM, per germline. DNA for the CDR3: TGTGCCAGCAAACAGGGAGGTCGGGATGAAGCTTTCTTT. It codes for CASKQGGRDEAFF.

The CDR3 region is CASRLTEAFF. The CDR3 DNA reads TGTGCCAGCAGGCTGACTGAAGCTTTCTTT. The chain joins TRBV6-7 to TRBJ1-1; no reliable D call. TRBV6-7 falls under the ORF class, with uncertain function. CDR3 length: 10 amino acids. Between the trimmed V and J ends, which lost 6 bases and 5 bases, there was a span of 4 bases.

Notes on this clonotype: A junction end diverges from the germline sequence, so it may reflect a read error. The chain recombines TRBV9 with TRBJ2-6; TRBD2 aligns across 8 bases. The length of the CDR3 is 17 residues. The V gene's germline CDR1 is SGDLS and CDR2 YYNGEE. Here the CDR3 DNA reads TGTACCAGCAGCCCTCCGGGAGGGAGATCCGGGGCCAACGTCCTGACTTTC. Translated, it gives CTSSPPGGRSGANVLTF.

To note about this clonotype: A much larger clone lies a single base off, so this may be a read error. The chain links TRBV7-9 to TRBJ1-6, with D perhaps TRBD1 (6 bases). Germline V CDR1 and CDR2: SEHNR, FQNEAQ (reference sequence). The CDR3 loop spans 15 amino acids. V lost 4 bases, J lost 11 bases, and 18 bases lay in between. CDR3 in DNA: TGTGCCAGCAGCTCCCCTAACAGGGAAGACCCACCCCTCCACTTT. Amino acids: CASSSPNREDPPLHF. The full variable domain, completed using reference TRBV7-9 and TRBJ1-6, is DTGVSQNPRHKITKRGQNVTFRCDPISEHNRLYWYRQTLGQGPEFLTYFQNEAQLEKSRLLSDRFSAERPKGSFSTLEIQRTEQGDSAMYLCASSSPNREDPPLHFGNGTRLTVT.

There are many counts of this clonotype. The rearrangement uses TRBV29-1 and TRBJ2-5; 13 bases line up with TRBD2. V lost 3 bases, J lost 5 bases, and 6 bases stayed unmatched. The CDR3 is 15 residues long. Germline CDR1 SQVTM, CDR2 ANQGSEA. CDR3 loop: CSVDTSGGASETQYF. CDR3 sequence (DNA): TGCAGCGTTGATACTAGCGGGGGGGCCAGCGAGACCCAGTACTTC.

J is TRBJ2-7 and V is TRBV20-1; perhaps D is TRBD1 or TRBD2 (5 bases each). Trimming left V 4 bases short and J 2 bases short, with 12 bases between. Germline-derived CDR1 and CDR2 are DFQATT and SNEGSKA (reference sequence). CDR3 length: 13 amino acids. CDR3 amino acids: CSAIRDGAYEQYF. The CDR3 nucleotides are TGCAGTGCTATCCGGGACGGCGCCTACGAGCAGTACTTC.

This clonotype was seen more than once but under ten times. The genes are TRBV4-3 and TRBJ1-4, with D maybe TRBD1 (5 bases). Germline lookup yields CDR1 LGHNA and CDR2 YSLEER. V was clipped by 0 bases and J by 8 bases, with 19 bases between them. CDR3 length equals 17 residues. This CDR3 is CASSQDILGLGLEKLFF. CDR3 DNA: TGCGCCAGCAGCCAAGACATCCTGGGACTGGGTCTGGAAAAACTGTTTTTT.

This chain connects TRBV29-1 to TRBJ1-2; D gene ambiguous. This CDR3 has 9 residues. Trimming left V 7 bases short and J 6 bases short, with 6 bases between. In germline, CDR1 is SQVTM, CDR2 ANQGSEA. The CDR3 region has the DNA TGCAGCGCTGGAGATGGCTACACCTTC. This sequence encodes CSAGDGYTF.

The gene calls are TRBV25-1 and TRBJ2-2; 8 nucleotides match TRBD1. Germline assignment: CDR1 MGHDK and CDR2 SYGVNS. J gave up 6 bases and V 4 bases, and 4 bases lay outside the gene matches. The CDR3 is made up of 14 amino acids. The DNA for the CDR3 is TGTGCCAGCAGTGGACAGGGGTACGCCGGGGAGCTGTTTTTT. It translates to CASSGQGYAGELFF.

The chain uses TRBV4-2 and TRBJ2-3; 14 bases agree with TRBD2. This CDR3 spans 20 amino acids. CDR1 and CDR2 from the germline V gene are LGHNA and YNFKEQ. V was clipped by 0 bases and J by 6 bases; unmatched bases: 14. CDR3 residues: CASSQDTRLAGGPLIDTQYF. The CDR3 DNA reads TGTGCCAGCAGCCAAGATACGAGACTAGCGGGGGGGCCTCTTATTGATACGCAGTATTTT.